The rows below give T cell receptor beta chains drawn from one sample of a study of monozygotic twins with inflammatory bowel disease. Each CDR3 protein gets one entry in TCRdb, which reprocessed the 5' RACE reads and gives no DNA. The data show around 450,000 distinct CDR3 sequences, and the top ten clones hold roughly 2.3%. Material for sequencing was blood. The receptors here all came from a human donor with ulcerative colitis or Crohn's disease, or a healthy co-twin of an affected twin (not recorded which). Both conserved end residues are part of each CDR3.

CDR3 length	J gene	V gene	CDR3 protein
18	TRBJ2-6	TRBV7-6	CASSLMSVGGSGANVLTF
13	TRBJ2-7	TRBV27	CASSPPGQDEQYF
14	TRBJ2-5	TRBV29-1	CSVLTGSGGETQYF
13	TRBJ2-1	TRBV19	CASSELTYNEQFF
18	TRBJ2-2	TRBV18	CASSPPNPPLMGTGELFF
16	TRBJ1-2	TRBV28	CASSFSPDGANYGYTF
17	TRBJ2-2	TRBV27	CASSLSSFSDYTGELFF
11	TRBJ2-7	TRBV18	CASSPLKEQYF
14	TRBJ1-1	TRBV7-2	CASSKNRVGTEAFF
15	TRBJ2-1	TRBV5-1	CASSLPGQGNNEQFF
15	TRBJ2-7	TRBV3-1	CASSHRTGFTYEQYF
13	TRBJ2-2	TRBV11-2	CASSLNPIGELFF
14	TRBJ2-7	TRBV20-1	CSASDRGGSYEQYF
14	TRBJ2-5	TRBV5-1	CASSFRSQQETQYF
15	TRBJ2-1	TRBV9	CASSVGEGSYNEQFF
16	TRBJ1-5	TRBV4-3	CASSQDLRTGGQPQHF
15	TRBJ2-3	TRBV6-5	CASGTGASAANTQYF
18	TRBJ1-5	TRBV4-1	CASSQDRSGGRSNQPQHF
14	TRBJ2-1	TRBV20-1	CSASTASSYNEQFF
18	TRBJ1-6	TRBV4-1	CASSHPAGPKLNNSPLHF
13	TRBJ1-1	TRBV27	CASSLKSGGEAFF
16	TRBJ2-5	TRBV10-3	CAISDSSSGAGETQYF
19	TRBJ2-7	TRBV24-1	CATSDTRTPLAFSSYEQYF
15	TRBJ2-7	TRBV18	CASSPPAGTGYEQYF
16	TRBJ1-5	TRBV5-5	CASSLQGTDSNQPQHF
18	TRBJ1-5	TRBV12-3/TRBV12-4	CASSLDRLDRALNQPQHF
14	TRBJ2-7	TRBV5-1	CASSLQTSTYEQYF
17	TRBJ2-6	TRBV5-1	CASSLEGVVSGANVLTF
14	TRBJ1-1	TRBV6-1	CASSPPRGGTEAFF
12	TRBJ2-1	TRBV6-6	CASSPWGNEQFF
16	TRBJ2-7	TRBV7-3	CASSPGQGRGSYEQYF
14	TRBJ2-3	TRBV30	CAWSFTSGADTQYF
13	TRBJ2-1	TRBV11-2	CASSQRTYNEQFF
16	TRBJ2-7	TRBV7-2	CASSTWGQVLLEEQYF
14	TRBJ1-5	TRBV29-1	CSAWDGQGAGPQHF
16	TRBJ2-2	TRBV6-1	CASRPGQGAFTGELFF
13	TRBJ2-2	TRBV20-1	CSARQQGPGELFF
13	TRBJ2-5	TRBV12-3/TRBV12-4	CASSSDSVGTQYF
16	TRBJ2-3	TRBV19	CATRVHGLAVTDTQYF
14	TRBJ2-2	TRBV24-1	CATRSGSNTGELFF
12	TRBJ1-1	TRBV7-2	CASSLTGGRAFF
14	TRBJ1-1	TRBV24-1	CATKTGTVNTEAFF
14	TRBJ2-1	TRBV5-1	CASSLSYQGAEQFF
15	TRBJ2-1	TRBV5-1	CASSKQRGAYNEQFF
14	TRBJ2-6	TRBV12-3/TRBV12-4	CAISRGSGANVLTF